Given below is one T cell receptor (beta chain) in context. What it binds is unknown. The data originate from a study of OX40 agonist ivuxolimab in advanced cancers. Study context: Prior therapy, whether anti-PD-1, anti-PD-L1 or anti-CTLA-4, was allowed, and approximately 37% had some.

Sequencing used immunoSEQ multiplex PCR; TCRdb keeps in-frame clones, though not all of them. The sample consists of some 80,000 clones, roughly nine tenths of them appearing once. The CDR3 covers 11 residues. V was shortened by 5 bases and J by 6 bases, with 10 bases between the two germline ends. The germline CDR1 and CDR2 sequences are GTSNPN and SVGIG (reference sequence). Findings and caveats of the study: Low clonal expansion, among the lowest seen, marked partial responders at 0.1-3.0 mg/kg.

The chain recombines TRBV30 with TRBJ1-1, with D perhaps matching TRBD1 (5 bases). The source was CD4+ or CD8+ T cells sorted from blood, collected in a trial of the OX40 agonist ivuxolimab. The sequence derives from an adult with an advanced solid tumor such as melanoma, head and neck, liver or kidney cancer. The CDR3 sequence is CAWDSFSEAFF. The DNA of the CDR3 is TGTGCCTGGGACAGCTTTTCTGAAGCTTTCTTT. Supplemented by reference TRBV30 and TRBJ1-1, the full variable domain reads SQTIHQWPATLVQPVGSPLSLECTVEGTSNPNLYWYRQAAGRGLQLLFYSVGIGQISSEVPQNLSASRPQDRQFILSSKKLLLSDSGFYLCAWDSFSEAFFGQGTRLTVV.